The rows below give T cell receptor beta chains drawn from one sample of a study of breast tumors, draining lymph nodes, adjacent tissues. Via MiXCR, TCRdb re-called the multiplex PCR reads, giving one row per CDR3 protein. The sample includes about 25,000 distinct CDR3 sequences, 23% seen only once; the top ten take 13%. Sequenced: breast tumor tissue. These receptors came from a female donor with breast cancer. Some clones in this sample may be carry-over from other donors' samples. CDR3s include the opening cysteine and the closing phenylalanine or tryptophan. D genes are given only for firm matches. Where a row states a size, it is once, few, many or the class of an expanded clone; other rows omit it.

j_call clone_size v_call d_call cdr3_nt cdr3_aa
TRBJ2-4 NA TRBV7-9 NA TGTGCCAGCAGCCCCCTGGGTTTCGGGGACAAAAACATTCAGTACTTC CASSPLGFGDKNIQYF
TRBJ2-1 many TRBV15 NA TGTGCCACCAGCAGAGTTAGCGGTCACTACAATGAGCAGTTCTTC CATSRVSGHYNEQFF
TRBJ2-2 many TRBV7-9 NA TGTGCCAGCAGATGGACCTTCAGCGGAGACACCGGGGAGCTGTTTTTT CASRWTFSGDTGELFF
TRBJ2-7 many TRBV7-9 NA TGTGCCAGCAGCTTAGTCAGTTGGGGTAGCGGCTACTCCTACGAGCAGTACTTC CASSLVSWGSGYSYEQYF
TRBJ2-1 NA TRBV10-3 TRBD2 TGTGCCATCAGAGGACTAGCGGTCTACAATGAGCAGTTCTTC CAIRGLAVYNEQFF
TRBJ2-5 many TRBV11-2 TRBD1 TGTGCCAGCAGCTTAACAACAGGGGGCCGGCAGACCCAGTACTTC CASSLTTGGRQTQYF
TRBJ2-7 NA TRBV20-1 NA TGCAGTGCTAAGGGGGCGAGCGGGCGCGGTATATACGAGCAGTACTTC CSAKGASGRGIYEQYF
TRBJ1-3 medium-sized TRBV11-2 NA TGTGCCAGCAGCAAAACAGGGACTGGTGGAAACACCATATATTTT CASSKTGTGGNTIYF
TRBJ2-2 many TRBV19 NA TGTGCCAGTAGTATCGAGGGATGGGCCGGGGAGCTGTTTTTT CASSIEGWAGELFF
TRBJ2-1 medium-sized TRBV6-6 TRBD2 TGTGCCAGCAGTCGACTAGCGGGAGGGGGGGGGGAGCAGTTCTTC CASSRLAGGGGEQFF
TRBJ2-5 NA TRBV4-1 TRBD1 TGCGCCAGCAGCTCTGGGACAGGGTCAAGTCAAGAGACCCAGTACTTC CASSSGTGSSQETQYF
TRBJ2-5 many TRBV7-9 TRBD1 TGTGCCAGCAGCCAGCCGGGACAGGGGGCATTGCAGTACTTC CASSQPGQGALQYF
TRBJ2-1 many TRBV11-2 NA TGTGCCAGCAACCCTGGGGGAGGTCGCCACAATGAGCAGTTCTTC CASNPGGGRHNEQFF
TRBJ2-3 NA TRBV6-4 NA TGTGCCAGCAGCCGGGCTCGGTATAGCACAGATACGCAGTATTTT CASSRARYSTDTQYF